This TCR beta chain was profiled in a study of blood T cell repertoires in COVID-19. Germline V gene data show CDR1 as ENHRY and CDR2 as SYGVKD. The V and J ends lost 0 bases and 5 bases respectively, with 7 bases between them. This CDR3 is 14 amino acids long. Authors' analysis steps: Reference gene primer amplification gave estimated nucleated cell counts. Repertoires were generated with immunoSEQ multiplex PCR, while TCRdb's copy carries only in-frame clones and drops some. D and trimming come from the DNA, and the V and J calls and clone size come from that table. This repertoire shows just over 150,000 clones, roughly 93% found once; its top ten account for around 4.6%.

Sequenced: peripheral blood. The genes are TRBV10-3 and TRBJ2-2; D may be TRBD2 (5 bases). The source of this sequence is a woman aged 50 to 60 with acute or convalescent COVID-19. CDR3 sequence reads: CAISESRETGELFF. The CDR3 coding sequence is TGTGCCATCAGTGAGTCGAGGGAGACCGGGGAGCTGTTTTTT.